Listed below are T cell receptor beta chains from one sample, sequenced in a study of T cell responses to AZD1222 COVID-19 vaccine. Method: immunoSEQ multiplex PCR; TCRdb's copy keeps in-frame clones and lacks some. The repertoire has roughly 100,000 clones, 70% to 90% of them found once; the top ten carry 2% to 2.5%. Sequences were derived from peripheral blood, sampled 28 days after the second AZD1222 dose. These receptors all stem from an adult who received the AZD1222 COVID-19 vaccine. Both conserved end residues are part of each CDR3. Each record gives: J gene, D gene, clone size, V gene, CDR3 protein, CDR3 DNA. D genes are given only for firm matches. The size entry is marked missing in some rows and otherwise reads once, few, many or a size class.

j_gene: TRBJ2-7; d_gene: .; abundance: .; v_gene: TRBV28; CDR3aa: CASRTGSYEQYF; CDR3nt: TGTGCCAGCAGGACAGGTTCCTACGAGCAGTACTTC
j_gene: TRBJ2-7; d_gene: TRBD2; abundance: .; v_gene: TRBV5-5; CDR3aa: CASSLEGASGGSSYEQYF; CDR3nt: TGTGCCAGCAGCTTGGAAGGGGCTAGCGGGGGAAGCTCCTACGAGCAGTACTTC
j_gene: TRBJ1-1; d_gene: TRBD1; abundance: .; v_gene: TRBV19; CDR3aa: CASSIWQGVTEAFF; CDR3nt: TGTGCCAGTAGTATTTGGCAGGGGGTCACTGAAGCTTTCTTT
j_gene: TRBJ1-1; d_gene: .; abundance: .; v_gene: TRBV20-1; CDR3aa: CSAQGYTEAFF; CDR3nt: TGCAGTGCTCAGGGGTACACTGAAGCTTTCTTT
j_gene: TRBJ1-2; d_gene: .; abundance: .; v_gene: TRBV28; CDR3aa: CASSFVNYGYTF; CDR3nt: TGTGCCAGCAGTTTCGTCAACTATGGCTACACCTTC
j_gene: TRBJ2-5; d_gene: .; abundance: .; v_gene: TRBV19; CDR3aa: CASSIRSGTRETQYF; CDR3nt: TGTGCCAGTAGTATTAGGTCCGGGACACGAGAGACCCAGTACTTC
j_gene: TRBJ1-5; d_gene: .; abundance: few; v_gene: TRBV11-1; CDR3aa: CASSFSRDQPQHF; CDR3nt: TGTGCCAGCAGCTTTTCGAGGGATCAGCCCCAGCATTTT
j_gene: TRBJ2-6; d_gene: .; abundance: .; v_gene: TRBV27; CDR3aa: CASRGAGANVLTF; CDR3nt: TGTGCCAGCAGGGGCGCTGGGGCCAACGTCCTGACTTTC
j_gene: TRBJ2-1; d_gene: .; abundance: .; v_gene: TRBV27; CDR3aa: CASSFDRNNEQFF; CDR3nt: TGTGCCAGCAGTTTTGACAGGAACAATGAGCAGTTCTTC
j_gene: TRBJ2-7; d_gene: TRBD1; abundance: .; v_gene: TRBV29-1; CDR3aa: CSVARGMSEQYF; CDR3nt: TGCAGCGTTGCCAGGGGGATGAGCGAGCAGTACTTC
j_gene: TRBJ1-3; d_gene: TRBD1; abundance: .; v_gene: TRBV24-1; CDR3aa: CATSETGGPGNTIYF; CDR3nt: TGTGCCACCAGTGAAACAGGGGGCCCTGGAAACACCATATATTTT
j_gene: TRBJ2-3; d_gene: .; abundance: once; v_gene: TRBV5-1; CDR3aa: CASSFNPTGIGTDTQYF; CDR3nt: TGCGCCAGCAGCTTCAACCCTACAGGGATCGGTACAGATACGCAGTATTTT
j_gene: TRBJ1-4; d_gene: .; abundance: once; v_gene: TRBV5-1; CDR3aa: CASSLAAGSHEKLFF; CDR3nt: TGCGCCAGCAGCTTGGCGGCAGGGTCTCATGAAAAACTGTTTTTT
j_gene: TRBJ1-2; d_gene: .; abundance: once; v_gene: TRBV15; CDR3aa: CATSRGDLNYGYTF; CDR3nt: TGTGCCACCAGCAGAGGGGACTTGAACTATGGCTACACCTTC
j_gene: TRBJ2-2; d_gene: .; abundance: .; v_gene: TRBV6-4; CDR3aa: CASSDSEINTGELFF; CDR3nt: TGTGCCAGCAGTGACTCGGAAATTAACACCGGGGAGCTGTTTTTT
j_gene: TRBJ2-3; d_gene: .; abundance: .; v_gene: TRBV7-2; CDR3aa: CASSLEGDTDTQYF; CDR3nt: TGTGCCAGCAGCTTAGAAGGAGACACAGATACGCAGTATTTT
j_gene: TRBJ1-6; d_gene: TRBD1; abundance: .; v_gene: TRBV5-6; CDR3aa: CASSTQGGVDNSPLHF; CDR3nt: TGTGCCAGCAGCACACAAGGGGGCGTCGATAATTCACCCCTCCACTTT
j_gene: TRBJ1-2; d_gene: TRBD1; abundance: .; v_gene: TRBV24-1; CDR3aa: CATSGTGLGYTF; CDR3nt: TGTGCCACCAGTGGGACAGGGCTTGGCTACACCTTC
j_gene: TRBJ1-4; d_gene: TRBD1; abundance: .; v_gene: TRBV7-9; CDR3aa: CASSRQGREKLFF; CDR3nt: TGTGCCAGCAGCCGACAGGGGCGAGAAAAACTGTTTTTT
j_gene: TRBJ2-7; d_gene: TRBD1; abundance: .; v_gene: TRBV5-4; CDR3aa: CASSSRDSDYEQYF; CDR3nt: TGTGCCAGCAGCTCCCGGGACAGTGACTACGAGCAGTACTTC
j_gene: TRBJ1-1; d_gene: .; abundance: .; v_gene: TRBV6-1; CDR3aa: CASSEVGVYLNTEAFF; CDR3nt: TGTGCCAGCAGTGAGGTGGGGGTGTATTTGAACACTGAAGCTTTCTTT
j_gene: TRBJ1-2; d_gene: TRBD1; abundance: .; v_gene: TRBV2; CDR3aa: CASSRDRGYFGYTF; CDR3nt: TGTGCCAGCAGCCGGGACAGGGGTTATTTTGGCTACACCTTC
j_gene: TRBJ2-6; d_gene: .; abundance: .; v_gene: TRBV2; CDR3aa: CASSAVSGANVLTF; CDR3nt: TGTGCCAGCAGCGCAGTTAGTGGGGCCAACGTCCTGACTTTC
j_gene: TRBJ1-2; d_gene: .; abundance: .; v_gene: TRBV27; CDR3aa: CASTTGAKHGYTF; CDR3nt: TGTGCCAGCACCACTGGGGCGAAGCATGGCTACACCTTC
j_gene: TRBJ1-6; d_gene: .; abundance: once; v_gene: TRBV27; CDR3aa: CASSLSHSPLHF; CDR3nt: TGTGCCAGCAGTTTAAGCCATTCACCCCTCCACTTT
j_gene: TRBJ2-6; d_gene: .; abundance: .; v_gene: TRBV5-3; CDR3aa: CARSLGGLHIHVAGPYSGANVLTF; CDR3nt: TGTGCCAGAAGCTTGGGGGGTTTGCACATCCATGTGGCGGGACCCTACTCTGGGGCCAACGTCCTGACTTTC
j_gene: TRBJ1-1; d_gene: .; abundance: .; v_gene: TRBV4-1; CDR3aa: CASSQADRAEAFF; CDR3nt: TGCGCCAGCAGCCAAGCTGATCGGGCTGAAGCTTTCTTT
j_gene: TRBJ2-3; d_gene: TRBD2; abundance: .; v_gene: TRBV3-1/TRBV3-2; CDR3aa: CASSLTGTSGTDTQYF; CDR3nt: TGTGCCAGCAGCCTCACCGGGACTAGCGGCACAGATACGCAGTATTTT
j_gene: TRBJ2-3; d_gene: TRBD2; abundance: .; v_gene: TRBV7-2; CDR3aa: CASSSSRTSGARDTQYF; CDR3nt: TGTGCCAGCAGCTCCTCCCGGACTAGCGGAGCCCGAGATACGCAGTATTTT
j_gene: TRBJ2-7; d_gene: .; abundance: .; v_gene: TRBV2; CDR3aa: CASSGREWSGEQYF; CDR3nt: TGTGCCAGCAGTGGGCGGGAATGGTCCGGCGAGCAGTACTTC
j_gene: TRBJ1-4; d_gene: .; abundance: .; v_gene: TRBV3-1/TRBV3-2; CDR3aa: CASSYNRGGNNEKLFF; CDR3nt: TGTGCCAGCAGCTACAACCGAGGGGGGAATAATGAAAAACTGTTTTTT
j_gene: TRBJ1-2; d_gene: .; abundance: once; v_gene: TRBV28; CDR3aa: CASIPADKPNYGYTF; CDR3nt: TGTGCCAGCATCCCGGCGGATAAGCCTAACTATGGCTACACCTTC
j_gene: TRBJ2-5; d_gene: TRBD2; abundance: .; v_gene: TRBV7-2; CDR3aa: CASSLAGGLETQYF; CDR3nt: TGTGCCAGCAGCTTAGCGGGAGGGTTGGAGACCCAGTACTTC
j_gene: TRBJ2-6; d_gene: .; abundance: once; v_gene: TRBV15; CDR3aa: CATSREDSRSSGANVLTF; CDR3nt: TGTGCCACCAGCAGGGAGGACAGTAGGAGCTCTGGGGCCAACGTCCTGACTTTC
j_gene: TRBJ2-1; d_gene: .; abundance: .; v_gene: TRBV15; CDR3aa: CATSSSGEQFF; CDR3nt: TGTGCCACCAGCAGTAGTGGTGAGCAGTTCTTC
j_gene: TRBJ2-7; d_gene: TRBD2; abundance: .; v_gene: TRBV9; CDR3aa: CASSVGGRVYEQYF; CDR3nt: TGTGCCAGCAGCGTAGGCGGGAGGGTATACGAGCAGTACTTC
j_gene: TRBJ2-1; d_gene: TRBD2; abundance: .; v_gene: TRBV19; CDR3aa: CASRGLAGEPEQFF; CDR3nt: TGTGCCAGTAGAGGACTAGCGGGAGAGCCTGAGCAGTTCTTC
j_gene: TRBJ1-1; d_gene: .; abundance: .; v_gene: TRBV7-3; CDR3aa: CASSLNMATEAFF; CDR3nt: TGTGCCAGCAGCTTAAATATGGCCACTGAAGCTTTCTTT
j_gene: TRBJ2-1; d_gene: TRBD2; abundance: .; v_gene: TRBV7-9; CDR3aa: CASSSPSGNEQFF; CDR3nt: TGTGCCAGCAGCTCGCCTAGCGGCAATGAGCAGTTCTTC
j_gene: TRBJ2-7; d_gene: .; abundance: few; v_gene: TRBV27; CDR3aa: CASSFNRRYEQYF; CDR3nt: TGTGCCAGCAGCTTCAACAGGCGGTACGAGCAGTACTTC
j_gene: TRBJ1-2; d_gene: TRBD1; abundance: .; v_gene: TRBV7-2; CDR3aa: CASSSLVGTGVSVSGYTF; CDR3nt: TGTGCCAGCAGCTCCCTAGTGGGTACAGGGGTGTCGGTATCGGGCTACACCTTC
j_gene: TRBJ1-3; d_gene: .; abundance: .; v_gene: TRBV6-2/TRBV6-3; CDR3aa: CASSYSTRRGNTIYF; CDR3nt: TGTGCCAGCAGTTACTCGACCCGCCGAGGAAACACCATATATTTT
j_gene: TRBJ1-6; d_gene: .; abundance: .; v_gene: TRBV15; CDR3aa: CATSRDTGSPLHF; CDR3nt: TGTGCCACCAGCAGAGATACGGGCTCACCCCTCCACTTT
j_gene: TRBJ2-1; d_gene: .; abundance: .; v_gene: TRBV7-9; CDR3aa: CASSRTVQSYNEQFF; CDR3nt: TGTGCCAGCAGCCGGACTGTCCAAAGCTACAATGAGCAGTTCTTC
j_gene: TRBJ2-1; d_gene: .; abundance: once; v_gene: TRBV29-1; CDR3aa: CSVDRSGVNEQFF; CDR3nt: TGCAGCGTTGATCGGTCAGGGGTCAATGAGCAGTTCTTC
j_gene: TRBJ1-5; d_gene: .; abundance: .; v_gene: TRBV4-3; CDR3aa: CASSQESFTNQPQHF; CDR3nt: TGCGCCAGCAGCCAAGAATCGTTCACGAATCAGCCCCAGCATTTT
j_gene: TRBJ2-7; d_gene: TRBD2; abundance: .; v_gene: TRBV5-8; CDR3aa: CASSLGRTSGSFYYEQYF; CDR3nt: TGTGCCAGCAGCTTGGGAAGGACTAGCGGGAGCTTCTACTACGAGCAGTACTTC
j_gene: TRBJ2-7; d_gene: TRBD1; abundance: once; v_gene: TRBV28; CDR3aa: CASSSPSGRDRGIYEQYF; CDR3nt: TGTGCCAGCAGTTCACCTTCTGGCCGGGACAGGGGGATTTACGAGCAGTACTTC
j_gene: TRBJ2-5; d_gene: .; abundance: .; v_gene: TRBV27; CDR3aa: CASRASSQETQYF; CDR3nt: TGTGCCAGCAGAGCTAGCTCCCAAGAGACCCAGTACTTC
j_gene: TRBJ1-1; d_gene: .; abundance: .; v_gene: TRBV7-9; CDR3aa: CASSLGGPGETEAFF; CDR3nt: TGTGCCAGCAGCTTAGGAGGACCTGGGGAGACTGAAGCTTTCTTT
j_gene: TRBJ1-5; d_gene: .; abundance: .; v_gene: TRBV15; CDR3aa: CATSRDPANNQPQHF; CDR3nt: TGTGCCACCAGCAGAGATCCGGCTAACAATCAGCCCCAGCATTTT
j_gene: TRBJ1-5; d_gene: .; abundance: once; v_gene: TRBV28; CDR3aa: CASRRTLGQPQHF; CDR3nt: TGTGCCAGCAGACGGACCCTTGGCCAGCCCCAGCATTTT
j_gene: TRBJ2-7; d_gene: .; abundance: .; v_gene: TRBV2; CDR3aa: CASRRLTVDSYEQYF; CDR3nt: TGTGCCAGCAGACGCCTGACGGTGGACTCCTACGAGCAGTACTTC
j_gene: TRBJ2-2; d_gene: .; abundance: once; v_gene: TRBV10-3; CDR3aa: CAIRKSSGRENTGELFF; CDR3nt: TGTGCCATCAGAAAGTCATCGGGGCGGGAGAACACCGGGGAGCTGTTTTTT
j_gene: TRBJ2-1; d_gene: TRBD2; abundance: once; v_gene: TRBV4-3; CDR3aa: CASSQDGGSGSSYNEQFF; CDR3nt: TGCGCCAGCAGCCAAGATGGGGGTAGCGGGAGCTCCTACAATGAGCAGTTCTTC
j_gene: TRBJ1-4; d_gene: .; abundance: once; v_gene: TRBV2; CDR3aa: CASSERTAGNEKLFF; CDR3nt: TGTGCCAGCAGTGAAAGGACAGCGGGAAATGAAAAACTGTTTTTT
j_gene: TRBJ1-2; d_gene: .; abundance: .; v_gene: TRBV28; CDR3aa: CASSLVGYGYTF; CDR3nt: TGTGCCAGCAGTTTAGTAGGGTACGGCTACACCTTC